The present T cell receptor beta chain was sequenced within a study of shared clonotypes between healthy human individuals (dated by TCRdb to about 2020). A note on the overall study: A few men and a couple of women, aged 18 to 49 years, made up the cohort. For each donor, CD4 naive and CD4 memory were each run on three plates, CD8 naive on two plates, and CD8 memory on one plate. Blood TCR repertoires of several healthy adults were deeply sequenced to estimate repertoire size and the extent of clonotype sharing between individuals. To increase sequencing depth and limit assay-specific biases, different laboratories used diverse techniques to prepare libraries and sequence TCR repertoires. Per donor, leukapheresis produced somewhere between about 0.9 and 9 billion PBMCs. Overall results and qualifications from the work: Larger estimated clonotype richness was generally found for naive subsets than for memory subsets. Because the study included only a small number of donors, the genetic and exposure-history diversity represented was limited. Only blood was sampled, and tissue TCR repertoires likely differ from those in blood. Pairwise subsampling indicated that sequencing depth was expected to affect the degree of clonotype sharing among donors. Even with the large sequencing depth, rarefaction of the sorted-subset datasets indicated that sequencing was incomplete. Across a few donors, approximately 5% of naive CD4, 3.5% of naive CD8, about 2.3% of memory CD4, and 0.4% to 0.45% of memory CD8 clonotypes were shared. Clonotypes shared by all four sorted-subset donors showed higher generation probabilities than non-shared clonotypes.

TCR CDR3 regions were amplified from genomic DNA by multiplex PCR using the deep immunoSEQ assay. Extracted genomic DNA from each cell subset was spread evenly across all wells of several immunoSEQ 96-well plates, with each plate serving as a replicate. For sorted subsets, about 200 ng genomic DNA, equal to tens of thousands of T cell genomes, was loaded into each replicate PCR. Purified libraries were measured with a Qubit 3.0 fluorometer, size-checked on a Bioanalyzer 2100, and measured again with the KAPA Library Quantification kit. Each immunoSEQ 96-well plate was sequenced on its own single-read 150-cycle Illumina NextSeq 550 flow cell. For the original study's pipeline: Because the immunoSEQ output included only junctional sequences and no quality scores, the filtering could not be the same as the filtering used for full-length reads. Sequences were annotated with PyIR, a Python wrapper for IgBLAST v1.9, and V/J genes and CDR3 were assigned using IMGT germline references. Reads were filtered out if the reads had weak V/J assignments (E-value above 1e-6), no CDR3, stop codons, out-of-frame junctions, or ambiguous translated residues. A V3J clonotype was defined by an identical inferred V gene, J gene, and CDR3 amino acid sequence. To compute the percentage overlap between repertoires, the number of shared unique clonotypes was divided by the size of the smaller repertoire. Three approaches were used to assess repertoire richness: RTK rarefaction, the Chao1 estimator, and Recon v2.1 estimates of unobserved clonotypes. OLGA was used to compute generation probabilities for all TCRbeta clonotypes that the gDNA method yielded from four donors. Not all clones reach the TCRdb copy of this immuneACCESS table, which keeps in-frame sequences only. Checked studies attribute under half of the gap to unresolved V genes and leave the rest unexplained. V and J calls and clone size come straight from that table; D and trimming were deduced from the DNA. Here the sample has millions of clones; about 95% occur a single time. Of the sample, 0.9% to 1.3% is held by the ten largest clones.

Notes on this clone: Its antigen has not been determined. No base-level quality is on record; no much larger clone is a single base apart.

The CDR3 contains 13 residues, cysteine and phenylalanine counted. Of the read, only the CDR3 DNA is kept; its 39 bases are in frame from base 1. Trimming at the junction amounts to 4 bases on V and 6 bases on J, and the germline ends lie 14 bases apart. Per the germline V gene (reference sequence), SGHNT is the CDR1 and YYREEE is the CDR2. For the CD8 naive samples, CD45RO-negative cells were positively selected for CCR7, yielding a CD45RA+CCR7+ population from which TemRA cells were excluded. Donors were healthy HIV-negative adults with no recently reported acute infections or vaccinations. All donors were Caucasian adults living in Nashville, Tennessee, USA. After blood collection by leukapheresis, PBMCs were isolated using Ficoll-Histopaque density gradient centrifugation and then cryopreserved in the vapor phase of liquid nitrogen. Analytical flow cytometry was used to check the purity and quantity of every magnetically sorted T cell population. Each sorted fraction had its genomic DNA isolated and then quantified by UV absorbance on a Nanodrop 2000c.

The chain links TRBV5-4 with TRBJ2-7, with the D gene call left open. The origin of this receptor is a man between 18 and 35 years old in good health. Sequencing used naive CD8+ T cells sorted from blood. Reading the label with the study, this specimen's cell subset or site is: CD45RA+CCR7+. The CDR3 reads CASSNLGSGEQYF. Read as DNA, the sequence is TGTGCCAGCAGCAACCTGGGATCAGGCGAGCAGTACTTC.